This TCR beta chain was identified during a study of blood T cell repertoires in COVID-19 (dated by TCRdb to 2020 to 2021). About the full investigation: The collaborator samples originated in the United States, Italy and Spain and spanned the acute and convalescent phases of COVID-19. HLA class I and class II types, where available, came from metadata supplied by the sample provider rather than from assay-based typing. The prospective study material was composed of cDNA or gDNA derived from T cells, B-cell-depleted T cells, or PBMCs. The repertoires were released in a freely available public database meant as a resource for research on the immune response to SARS-CoV-2. Nearly every sample came with metadata listing a de-identified subject ID, COVID-19 status, age in years and sex. The samples were drawn from the first 160 participants of the ongoing ImmuneRACE study and from 950 to 1,500 subjects provided by 6 global collaborators. The dataset comprised deeply sampled blood TCRbeta repertoires from subjects exposed to, actively infected with, or recovered from COVID-19.

To note about this clone: Its antigen is still unknown. The record has no base qualities; no much larger clone is one base away.

The immunoSEQ Assay, a bias-controlled multiplex PCR, was used to amplify TCRbeta CDR3 regions from genomic DNA. The original pipeline was this. The number of nucleated cells in each sample was estimated by amplification of reference gene primers within the assay. To quantify the absolute abundance of each unique TCRbeta CDR3 rearrangement, sequence reads were collapsed and filtered. For each sample, productive Simpson clonality was calculated as the square root of Simpson's diversity index over productive rearrangements. As stored in TCRdb, this immuneACCESS dataset retains in-frame rearrangements with V and J assigned. A fraction of the clones does not appear; measured against another copy, unresolved V genes explain less than half of the discrepancy, and the remainder lacks a known reason. D and trimming were read from the DNA, whereas the V and J calls and clone size are those reported in that table. This sample holds about 400,000 clones; 80% to 90% were observed only once. The ten top clones hold about 7.1% of the sample.

General conclusions and limits of the study: How much clinical and demographic metadata was included differed by source and by participant, and the metadata was provided uncurated.

From cysteine to phenylalanine, the CDR3 is 16 amino acids long. Only CDR3 DNA remains: 48 bases, in frame from the first base. According to the germline V gene, CDR1 reads SGHNT and CDR2 reads YENEEA. Trimming at the junction amounts to 5 bases on V and 2 bases on J, and the germline ends lie 16 bases apart. One collaborating source in Seattle enrolled patients while the patients were actively infected and followed the patients over time throughout the course of disease. The collaborating institutions used their own protocols to collect whole blood in K2EDTA tubes. Collaborator samples were shipped for TCRbeta analysis as frozen whole blood, isolated PBMCs, or DNA extracted from either sample type.

The sample was peripheral blood. This receptor was taken from a woman between 55 and 75 years old with COVID-19, enrolled during active disease. The V gene is TRBV11-3 and the J gene is TRBJ1-5, and TRBD1 may be the D gene, going by 5 matching bases. The nucleotides read TGTGCCAGCAGCCCCGCGGACACCCTACGCAATCAGCCCCAGCATTTT. This translates into CASSPADTLRNQPQHF.